This T cell receptor (beta chain) derives from a study of cytomegalovirus exposure and HLA in healthy donors. About the research overall: Both the 95 to 150 validation repertoires and the 550 to 750 first-cohort repertoires used the same platform, as reported by a later analysis.

Repertoires were generated with immunoSEQ multiplex PCR, while TCRdb's copy carries only in-frame clones and drops some. The sample consists of about 130,000 clones, almost 85% of them appearing once. Study-wide findings and caveats: Clusters of TCRs from the first cohort tended to co-occur in the roughly 120 validation repertoires (as a later analysis found). Cytomegalovirus status was reportedly diagnosed by the classifier with high sensitivity and specificity. Among TCR beta chains, those listed as cytomegalovirus-associated numbered 164.

Trimming cost V 2 bases and J 7 bases; bases outside gene matches: 10. The germline V gene encodes CDR1 MGHRA and CDR2 YSYEKL. The CDR3 length is 16 residues. Notes on this clone: Its antigen is unknown.

The chain combines TRBV4-1 with TRBJ1-5; 8 bases are a match to TRBD1. Sequences were obtained from PBMCs. This TCR derives from a man in his thirties or forties in good health and CMV-seropositive. Written as DNA, the CDR3 is TGCGCCAGCAGCCAAAACGACAGGGGAGGCGGACAGCCCCAGCATTTT. Translated, it gives CASSQNDRGGGQPQHF.